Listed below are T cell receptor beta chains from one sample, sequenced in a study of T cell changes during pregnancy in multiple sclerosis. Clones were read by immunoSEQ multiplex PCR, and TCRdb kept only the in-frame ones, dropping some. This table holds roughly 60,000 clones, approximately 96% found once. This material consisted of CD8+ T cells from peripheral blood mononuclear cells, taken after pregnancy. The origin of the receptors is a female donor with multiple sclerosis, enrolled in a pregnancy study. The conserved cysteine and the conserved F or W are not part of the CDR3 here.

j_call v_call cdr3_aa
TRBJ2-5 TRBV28 ASSELAGGFQETQY
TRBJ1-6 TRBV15 ATSSFRGQNSPLH
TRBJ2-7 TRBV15 ATSRAPLAGSYEQY
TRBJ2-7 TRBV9 ASSVAPGDNYEQY
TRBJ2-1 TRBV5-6 ASSLKLAGLYNEQF
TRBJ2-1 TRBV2 ASSERRGQF
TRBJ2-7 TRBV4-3 ASSQYRSGYEQY
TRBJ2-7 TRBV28 ASFPGGAPSYEQY
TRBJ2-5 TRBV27 ASSGWGESSETQY
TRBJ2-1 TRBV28 ASRVAGEINEQF
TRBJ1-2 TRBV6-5 ATWPSIRPWGYT
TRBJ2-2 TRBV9 ASSAVLQGALTGELF
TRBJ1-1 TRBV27 ASSLTGNTEAF
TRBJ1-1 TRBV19 ASSEGQAMNTEAF
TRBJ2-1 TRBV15 ATSRVNNEQF
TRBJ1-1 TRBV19 ATSLQGAHTEAF
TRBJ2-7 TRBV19 ASSMGRGEQY
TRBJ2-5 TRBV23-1 ASSQSGRREGETQY
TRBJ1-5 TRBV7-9 ASSPPTVNQPQH
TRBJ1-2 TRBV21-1 ASSKGTGVRYGLGYGYT
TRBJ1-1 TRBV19 ASRVGDTEAF
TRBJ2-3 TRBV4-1 ASSPPAGDTQY
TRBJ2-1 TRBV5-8 ASRTGTSGSDEQF
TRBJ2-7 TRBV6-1 ASSEDSGGYTYEQY
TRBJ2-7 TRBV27 ASRNGYEQY
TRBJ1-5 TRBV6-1 RAGAVGGNQPQH